Below are 30 T cell receptor beta chains sequenced from a single sample in a study of T cells in Graves' hyperthyroidism and ophthalmopathy. What was amplified from RNA transcripts were TCR beta CDR3 regions. The TCR CDR3 was amplified in a first-round RT-PCR using the HTBI primer set. A single record per CDR3 protein comes from TCRdb applying MiXCR to the multiplex PCR reads. This table holds fewer than 750,000 distinct CDR3 sequences, about 15% found once. Sequencing used blood. The receptor source for this set is a woman in her 40s with Graves' ophthalmopathy.

This clonotype was seen a handful of times. The chain carries TRBV7-9 and TRBJ1-2; D ambiguous. CDR3 length: 14 residues. Germline V gene lookup returns CDR1 SEHNR and CDR2 FQNEAQ (reference sequence). V was trimmed by 5 bases and J by 4 bases, leaving 14 bases between them. In nucleotides, the CDR3 is TGTGCCAGCAGCGCGGACCTAACACTCTATGGCTACACCTTC. Its protein is CASSADLTLYGYTF.

In its sample, this clonotype was seen many times. The CDR3: CSVGLAGRVAEQYF. The CDR3 nucleotides are TGCAGCGTTGGACTAGCGGGGAGAGTGGCCGAGCAGTACTTC. This chain links TRBV29-1 with TRBJ2-7; 11 bases match TRBD2. From germline, CDR1 is SQVTM and CDR2 ANQGSEA. The CDR3 loop spans 14 amino acids. V lost 4 bases and J lost 6; bases outside the gene matches: 8.

This rearrangement joins TRBV6-1 to TRBJ1-2, with D perhaps TRBD1 (5 bases). With 6 bases removed from V and 3 bases from J, the gap between germline ends came to 8 bases. The CDR3 loop spans 12 amino acids. Germline V gene data show CDR1 as MNHNS and CDR2 as SASEGT. The CDR3 bases are TGTGCCAGCAGGACAGTTCACTATGGCTACACCTTC. Protein: CASRTVHYGYTF.

The gene calls are TRBV20-1 and TRBJ2-4; TRBD2 agrees at 7 bases. In germline, CDR1 is DFQATT, CDR2 SNEGSKA (reference sequence). The CDR3 runs to 13 residues. Losses at the gene ends were 5 bases for V and 4 bases for J; bases not matched to a gene: 5. CDR3 in DNA: TGCAGTGCTCTGCAGCGGGATAAAAACATTCAGTACTTC. Amino acids: CSALQRDKNIQYF.

In its sample, this clonotype was seen many times. V usage is TRBV6-1 and J usage is TRBJ2-7; D gene uncertain. There are 15 residues in the CDR3. The V gene lost 2 bases and the J gene lost 0 bases, with 11 bases spanning the gap. From germline, CDR1 is MNHNS and CDR2 SASEGT. CDR3 amino acids: CASSEQPRDSYEQYF. CDR3 in DNA: TGTGCCAGCAGTGAACAGCCAAGAGACTCCTACGAGCAGTACTTC.

In this sample, this clonotype turned up a few times. The V call is TRBV3-1, the J call TRBJ2-7; the match to TRBD2 covers 8 bases. CDR3 length equals 14 residues. The germline V gene encodes CDR1 LGHDT and CDR2 YNNKEL (reference sequence). V trimming: 1 base; J trimming: 4 bases; junction bases outside the gene matches: 3. The CDR3 is CASSQGTSTYEQYF. CDR3 in DNA: TGTGCCAGCAGCCAAGGGACTAGCACATACGAGCAGTACTTC.

This clonotype was counted a few times. Here the CDR3 DNA reads TGTGCCAGCAGTTTGACAGGGGCTTATCAGCCCCAGCATTTT. It encodes CASSLTGAYQPQHF. The chain uses TRBV7-9 and TRBJ1-5; 8 bases map to TRBD1. CDR1 is SEHNR and CDR2 is FQNEAQ in the germline V gene (reference sequence). The CDR3 runs 14 residues. V was clipped by 6 bases and J by 5 bases; unmatched bases: 6.

This clonotype was detected many times. The chain couples TRBV7-6 to TRBJ2-5; a possible D gene is TRBD2 (6 bases). CDR1 and CDR2 from the germline V gene are SGHVS and FNYEAQ. Trimming pared 7 bases from V and 2 bases from J, leaving 17 bases between. The CDR3 contains 15 residues. Written as DNA, the CDR3 is TGTGCCAGCACCTTTGATTCGGGAGTTCAAGAGACCCAGTACTTC. It is translated as CASTFDSGVQETQYF.

The genes are TRBV6-1 and TRBJ1-6; perhaps TRBD1 as D (5 bases). V gave up 3 bases and J gave up 11 bases, with 17 bases separating them. The germline V gene has CDR1 MNHNS and CDR2 SASEGT. The CDR3 has 15 residues. Here the CDR3 reads CASSEAWWGRTPLHF. The CDR3 DNA reads TGTGCCAGCAGTGAGGCGTGGTGGGGCAGGACACCCCTCCACTTT.

This clonotype has a count of ten or more. The chain recombines TRBV20-1 with TRBJ2-3; 7 positions agree with TRBD1. The CDR3 has 13 amino acids. Germline V gene sequence: CDR1 DFQATT, CDR2 SNEGSKA (reference sequence). V trimming: 6 bases; J trimming: 4 bases; junction bases outside the gene matches: 7. CDR3 bases: TGCAGTGCCCAGCTGACAGGGCCAGATACGCAGTATTTT. The encoded protein is CSAQLTGPDTQYF.

The V gene is TRBV6-5, the J gene TRBJ2-6; 7 nucleotides line up with TRBD1. Germline V gene data show CDR1 as MNHEY and CDR2 as SVGAGI. Germline trimming cut 2 bases from V and 1 base from J; bases unmatched to any gene: 5. The CDR3 has 17 amino acids. CDR3 sequence reads: CASSYGAGGSGANVLTF. CDR3 bases: TGTGCCAGCAGTTACGGCGCAGGGGGATCTGGGGCCAACGTCCTGACTTTC.

This clonotype was seen only a few times. The CDR3 coding sequence is TGTGCCAGCAGGGGATACTCCCTTTCACCCCTCCACTTT. It codes for CASRGYSLSPLHF. The chain couples TRBV27 to TRBJ1-6; D gene unclear. V was pared by 6 bases and J by 9 bases, with 12 bases between. CDR1 is MNHEY, CDR2 SMNVEV, per germline (reference sequence). The CDR3 sequence is 13 residues long.

This clonotype was seen repeatedly, ten times or more. The chain combines TRBV11-2 with TRBJ2-7; a weak D match, TRBD1 (5 bases). Germline lookup yields CDR1 SGHAT and CDR2 FQNNGV. This CDR3 spans 15 amino acids. Trimming stripped 5 bases from V and 0 bases from J, with 14 bases between. The CDR3 reads CASSPPDTRSYEQYF. Written as DNA, the CDR3 is TGTGCCAGCAGCCCCCCGGACACCCGCTCCTACGAGCAGTACTTC.

In this sample, this clonotype turned up many times. The chain is built from TRBV20-1 and TRBJ2-4, with 7 bases fitting TRBD1. This CDR3 spans 10 amino acids. Germline V gene sequence: CDR1 DFQATT, CDR2 SNEGSKA (reference sequence). V trimming: 5 bases; J trimming: 10 bases; junction bases outside the gene matches: 2. CDR3 coding DNA: TGCAGTGCTCAGGACAGGATTCAGTACTTC. Encoded protein: CSAQDRIQYF.

This clonotype was observed many times. The V and J genes are TRBV11-2 and TRBJ2-7; tentatively, D is TRBD1 or TRBD2 (5 bases each). The CDR3 length is 17 residues. V was pared by 4 bases and J by 3 bases, with 22 bases between. Germline values: CDR1 SGHAT, CDR2 FQNNGV. The CDR3 DNA follows: TGTGCCAGCAGCTCGACCAAAACGGGACGGACTTTCTACGAGCAGTACTTC. Protein sequence: CASSSTKTGRTFYEQYF.

This clonotype turned up a few times. The rearrangement uses TRBV7-2 and TRBJ1-5; no clear D. The CDR3 has 15 residues. V dropped 2 bases and J dropped 5 bases, with 13 bases sitting between them. Germline CDR1 and CDR2: SGHTA and FQGNSA. CDR3 sequence: CASSLFERTDQPQHF. The CDR3 region has the DNA TGTGCCAGCAGCTTATTTGAACGTACGGATCAGCCCCAGCATTTT.

This clonotype came up many times. The rearrangement uses TRBV5-6 and TRBJ1-1; TRBD1 agrees at 12 bases. The CDR3 length is 15 residues. V was clipped by 3 bases and J by 7 bases; unmatched bases: 7. Germline loops: CDR1 SGHDT, CDR2 YYEEEE. The CDR3 DNA is TGTGCCAGCAGCTCCCCGGGACAGGGGGCGATTGAAGCTTTCTTT. It codes for CASSSPGQGAIEAFF.

This clonotype was counted only a few times. A much bigger clone sits one base away, suggesting this may be a read error. The chain combines TRBV28 with TRBJ2-7, with 12 bases lining up with TRBD2. Germline CDR1 reads MDHEN; CDR2 reads SYDVKM. There are 20 residues in the CDR3. Trimming at V came to 8 bases and at J to 0 bases, leaving 20 bases not matched to a gene. The CDR3 loop is CASGSYPGGTSGQNSYEQYF. The CDR3 DNA reads as TGTGCCAGCGGTTCCTACCCCGGTGGGACTAGCGGGCAAAACTCCTACGAGCAGTACTTC.

The table lists this clonotype with many counts. The V call is TRBV6-2 or TRBV6-3, the J call TRBJ1-5, with D possibly matching TRBD1 (6 bases). The germline V gene has CDR1 MNHEY and CDR2 SVGEGT. V lost 7 bases and J lost 4, with 11 bases in between. The CDR3 is 13 amino acids. The CDR3 loop is CASTGAWNQPQHF. The CDR3 DNA reads TGTGCCAGCACAGGGGCTTGGAATCAGCCCCAGCATTTT.

A few counts support this clonotype. The chain links TRBV6-2 or TRBV6-3 to TRBJ1-5, with no clear D. This CDR3 has 15 amino acids. The ends were cut back, 4 bases at V and 0 bases at J, with 10 bases in the middle. Germline CDR1 and CDR2: MNHEY and SVGEGT. CDR3: CASSFYRDSNQPQHF. The CDR3 DNA reads TGTGCCAGCAGTTTTTACCGGGATAGCAATCAGCCCCAGCATTTT.

The rearrangement joins TRBV4-1 to TRBJ1-1, with TRBD1 identical over 8 bases. Germline CDR1 is MGHRA and CDR2 is YSYEKL. The CDR3 runs to 15 residues. The J segment lost 3 bases and the V segment lost 3 bases, leaving 6 bases of the junction unmatched. For the CDR3, the DNA is TGCGCCAGCAGCCACCTAACGACAGGGGACACTGAAGCTTTCTTT. It is translated as CASSHLTTGDTEAFF.

This clonotype was observed many times. The CDR3 is CASRRTSGMRETQYF. CDR3 bases: TGTGCCAGCAGACGGACTAGCGGGATGAGAGAGACCCAGTACTTC. This sequence joins TRBV7-2 and TRBJ2-5, with 12 bases matching TRBD2. With V trimmed by 6 bases and J by 4 bases, 6 bases remained unmatched. Germline CDR1 SGHTA, CDR2 FQGNSA. The CDR3 consists of 15 residues.

This rearrangement joins TRBV5-1 to TRBJ2-7; TRBD1 agrees at 9 bases. From germline, CDR1 is SGHRS and CDR2 YFSETQ. V dropped 3 bases and J dropped 4; count of bases not matched to a gene: 8. This CDR3 contains 15 residues. CDR3 in amino acids: CASSWGTGGGYEQYF. CDR3 coding DNA: TGCGCCAGCAGCTGGGGCACAGGGGGCGGGTACGAGCAGTACTTC.

This clonotype showed up many times. The genes are TRBV10-1 and TRBJ1-1; 7 bases fit TRBD1. CDR3 length: 12 amino acids. Trimming removed 4 bases from V and 6 bases from J; junction bases left unmatched: 2. Germline V gene data show CDR1 as WNHNN and CDR2 as SYGVQD (reference sequence). CDR3 sequence (DNA): TGCGCCAGCAGTGGACAGGGCCCTGAAGCTTTCTTT. Translation: CASSGQGPEAFF.

V usage is TRBV5-6 and J usage is TRBJ2-5; possible D gene TRBD2, 5 bases. V lost 0 bases and J 5 bases, leaving 14 bases between the germline ends. This CDR3 is 15 amino acids long. Germline CDR1 and CDR2: SGHDT and YYEEEE. This CDR3 is CASSLVPGERETQYF. The CDR3 DNA is TGTGCCAGCAGCTTGGTGCCAGGAGAGCGGGAGACCCAGTACTTC.

This clonotype was recorded many times. The chain carries TRBV29-1 and TRBJ2-4, with TRBD1 matching 9 bases. Germline assignment: CDR1 SQVTM and CDR2 ANQGSEA. The trim removed 4 bases at V and 4 bases at J, leaving 8 bases unmatched. This CDR3 region has 15 residues. The CDR3 DNA is TGCAGCGTTGCAAAGGTCGGACAGGGGAAAAACATTCAGTACTTC. It codes for CSVAKVGQGKNIQYF.

This sequence joins TRBV9 and TRBJ2-5; unclear D gene. With 2 bases removed from V and 5 bases from J, the gap between germline ends came to 10 bases. Germline CDR1 is SGDLS and CDR2 is YYNGEE. The CDR3 covers 13 residues. CDR3 DNA: TGTGCCAGCAGCGTTGACGGGCGGGAGACCCAGTACTTC. Translation gives CASSVDGRETQYF.

This clonotype came up many times. The chain is built from TRBV27 and TRBJ2-2; 9 bases fit TRBD1. Germline trimming cut 4 bases from V and 6 bases from J; bases unmatched to any gene: 9. Germline V gives CDR1 MNHEY, CDR2 SMNVEV (reference sequence). CDR3 length: 16 amino acids. The CDR3 nucleotides are TGTGCCAGCAGTTCCTCAGGGACAGGGCTGGCCGGGGAGCTGTTTTTT. It specifies CASSSSGTGLAGELFF.

This clonotype occurred many times. V gene TRBV27 combines with J gene TRBJ1-2; 7 bases align to TRBD1. The V gene's germline CDR1 is MNHEY and CDR2 SMNVEV (reference sequence). V shed 5 bases and J 4 bases; nucleotides not matched to a gene: 4. The CDR3 sequence is 13 residues long. Written as DNA, the CDR3 is TGTGCCAGCAGTCAGGGGGGATCCTATGGCTACACCTTC. This translates into CASSQGGSYGYTF.

This clonotype was counted at least ten times. The genes are TRBV6-5 and TRBJ2-5; 9 positions match TRBD1. This CDR3 comprises 14 residues. Germline CDR1 reads MNHEY; CDR2 reads SVGAGI. Trimming cost V 6 bases and J 2 bases; bases outside gene matches: 4. For the CDR3, the DNA is TGTGCCAGCAGGTCGGGACAGGGACAAGAGACCCAGTACTTC. Translated, it gives CASRSGQGQETQYF.